Below are 5 T cell receptor beta chains sequenced from a single sample in a study of beta chain features in type 1 diabetes. What was sequenced were expressed TCRB transcripts, since all of the isolated RNA had been reverse transcribed. The assay was immunoSEQ multiplex PCR, and TCRdb's table has in-frame clones only and misses some. This table has 110,000 to 150,000 clones, around a tenth appearing once. Sequencing used central memory CD4+ T cells from blood. These receptors originate from a man aged 18 to 29 in good health.

This clone was seen a handful of times. The chain is built from TRBV9 and TRBJ2-1, with a weak D call TRBD1 (5 bases). V shed 1 base and J shed 0 bases, with 8 bases lying between them. The germline V gene encodes CDR1 SGDLS and CDR2 YYNGEE. The CDR3 is 15 amino acids. CDR3 region: CASSVQGDSYNEQFF. The CDR3 DNA reads as TGTGCCAGCAGCGTACAAGGGGACTCCTACAATGAGCAGTTCTTC.

This clone was picked up a small number of times. This chain connects TRBV14 to TRBJ1-6; D uncertain. CDR1 and CDR2 from the germline V gene are SGHDN and FVKESK. Trimming pared 1 base from V and 11 bases from J, leaving 12 bases between. The CDR3 spans 14 residues. CDR3 amino acids: CASSQAPNGAPLHF. DNA of the CDR3: TGTGCCAGCAGCCAAGCCCCCAACGGGGCACCCCTCCACTTT. The full variable domain, rest sourced from reference TRBV14 and TRBJ1-6, is EAGVTQFPSHSVIEKGQTVTLRCDPISGHDNLYWYRRVMGKEIKFLLHFVKESKQDESGMPNNRFLAERTGGTYSTLKVQPAELEDSGVYFCASSQAPNGAPLHFGNGTRLTVT.

The chain has TRBV10-3 and TRBJ2-3, with 8 bases lining up with TRBD1. The germline CDR1 and CDR2 sequences are ENHRY and SYGVKD. This CDR3 is 15 amino acids long. V gave up 4 bases and J gave up 1 base; unmatched junction bases: 4. Written as DNA, the CDR3 is TGTGCCATCAGTGGGTCGACAGGGGGCACAGATACGCAGTATTTT. Its protein product is CAISGSTGGTDTQYF.

This sequence joins TRBV9 and TRBJ2-2; a possible D gene is TRBD2 (5 bases). This CDR3 is 14 amino acids long. The germline V gene encodes CDR1 SGDLS and CDR2 YYNGEE. Deletions cut 6 bases from V and 1 base from J, with 10 bases between. Written as DNA, the CDR3 is TGTGCCAGCAACGGACTCGAGAACACCGGGGAGCTGTTTTTT. As protein: CASNGLENTGELFF.

This clone was seen only a few times. The gene calls are TRBV5-1 and TRBJ2-1; 8 bases line up with TRBD2. CDR1 and CDR2 (germline): SGHRS, YFSETQ. The J segment lost 8 bases and the V segment lost 0 bases, leaving 19 bases of the junction unmatched. There are 19 residues in the CDR3. CDR3 sequence (DNA): TGCGCCAGCAGCTTGGTTAGGGCGGGGGGTTTTAATAAGGATGATGAGCAGTTCTTC. It encodes CASSLVRAGGFNKDDEQFF.